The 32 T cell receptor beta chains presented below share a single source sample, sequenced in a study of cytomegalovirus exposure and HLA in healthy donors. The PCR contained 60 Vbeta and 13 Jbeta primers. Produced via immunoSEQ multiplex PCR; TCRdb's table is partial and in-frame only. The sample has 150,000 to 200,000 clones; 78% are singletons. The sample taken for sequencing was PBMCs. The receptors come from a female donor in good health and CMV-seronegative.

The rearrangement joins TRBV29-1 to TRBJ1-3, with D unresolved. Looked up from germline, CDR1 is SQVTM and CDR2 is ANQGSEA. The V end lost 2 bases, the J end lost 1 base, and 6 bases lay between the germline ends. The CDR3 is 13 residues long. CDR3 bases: TGCAGCGTTGAATCGGGTTCTGGAAACACCATATATTTT. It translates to CSVESGSGNTIYF. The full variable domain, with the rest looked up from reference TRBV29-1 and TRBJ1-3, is SAVISQKPSRDICQRGTSLTIQCQVDSQVTMMFWYRQQPGQSLTLIATANQGSEATYESGFVIDKFPISRPNLTFSTLTVSNMSPEDSSIYLCSVESGSGNTIYFGEGSWLTVV.

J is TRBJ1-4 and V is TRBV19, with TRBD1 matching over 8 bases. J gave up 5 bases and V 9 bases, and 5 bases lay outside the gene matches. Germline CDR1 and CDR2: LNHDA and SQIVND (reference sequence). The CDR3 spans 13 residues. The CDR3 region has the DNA TGTGCCAGCAGGGGGCGAGCGAATGAAAAACTGTTTTTT. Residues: CASRGRANEKLFF.

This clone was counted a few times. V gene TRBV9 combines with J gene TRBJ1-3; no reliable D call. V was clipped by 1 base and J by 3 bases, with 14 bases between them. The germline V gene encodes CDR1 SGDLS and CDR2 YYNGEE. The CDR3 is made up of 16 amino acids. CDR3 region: CASSVRGEALGNTIYF. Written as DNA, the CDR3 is TGTGCCAGCAGCGTACGCGGGGAGGCCCTTGGAAACACCATATATTTT.

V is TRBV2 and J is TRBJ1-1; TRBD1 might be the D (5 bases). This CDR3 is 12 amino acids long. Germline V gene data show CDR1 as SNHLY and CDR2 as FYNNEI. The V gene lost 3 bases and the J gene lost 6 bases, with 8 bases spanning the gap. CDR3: CASSEGGAEAFF. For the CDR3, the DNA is TGTGCCAGCAGTGAGGGGGGGGCTGAAGCTTTCTTT.

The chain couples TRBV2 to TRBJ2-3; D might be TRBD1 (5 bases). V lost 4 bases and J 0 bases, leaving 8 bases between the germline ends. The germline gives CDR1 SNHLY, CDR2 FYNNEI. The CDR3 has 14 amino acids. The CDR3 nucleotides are TGTGCCAGCAGTGGTTGGGGCAGCACAGATACGCAGTATTTT. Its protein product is CASSGWGSTDTQYF. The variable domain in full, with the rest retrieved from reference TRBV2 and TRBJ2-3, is EPEVTQTPSHQVTQMGQEVILRCVPISNHLYFYWYRQILGQKVEFLVSFYNNEISEKSEIFDDQFSVERPDGSNFTLKIRSTKLEDSAMYFCASSGWGSTDTQYFGPGTRLTVL.

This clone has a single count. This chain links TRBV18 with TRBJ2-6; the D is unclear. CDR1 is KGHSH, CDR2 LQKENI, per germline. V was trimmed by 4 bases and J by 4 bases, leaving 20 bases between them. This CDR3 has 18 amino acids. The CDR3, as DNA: TGTGCCAGCTCACTAAAATCCGTAGTTGGTTCCGGGGCCAACGTCCTGACTTTC. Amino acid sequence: CASSLKSVVGSGANVLTF. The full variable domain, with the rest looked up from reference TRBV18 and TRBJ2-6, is NAGVMQNPRHLVRRRGQEARLRCSPMKGHSHVYWYRQLPEEGLKFMVYLQKENIIDESGMPKERFSAEFPKEGPSILRIQQVVRGDSAAYFCASSLKSVVGSGANVLTFGAGSRLTVL.

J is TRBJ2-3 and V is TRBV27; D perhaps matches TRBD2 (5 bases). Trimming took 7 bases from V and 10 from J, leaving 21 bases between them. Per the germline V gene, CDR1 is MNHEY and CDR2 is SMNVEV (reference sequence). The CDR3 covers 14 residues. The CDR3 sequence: CASKGGVTSGAQYF. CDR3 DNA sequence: TGTGCCAGCAAGGGTGGGGTAACCTCCGGGGCGCAGTATTTT.

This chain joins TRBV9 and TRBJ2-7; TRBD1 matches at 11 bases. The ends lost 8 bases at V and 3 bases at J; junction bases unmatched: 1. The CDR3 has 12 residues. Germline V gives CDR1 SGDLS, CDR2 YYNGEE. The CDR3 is CASGTGGYEQYF. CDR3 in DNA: TGTGCCAGTGGGACAGGGGGCTACGAGCAGTACTTC.

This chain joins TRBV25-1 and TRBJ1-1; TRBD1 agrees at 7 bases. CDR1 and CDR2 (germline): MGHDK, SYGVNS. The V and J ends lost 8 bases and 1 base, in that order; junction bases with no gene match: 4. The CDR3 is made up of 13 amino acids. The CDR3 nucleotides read TGTGCCAGCGTAGACAGGGCGAACACTGAAGCTTTCTTT. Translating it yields CASVDRANTEAFF.

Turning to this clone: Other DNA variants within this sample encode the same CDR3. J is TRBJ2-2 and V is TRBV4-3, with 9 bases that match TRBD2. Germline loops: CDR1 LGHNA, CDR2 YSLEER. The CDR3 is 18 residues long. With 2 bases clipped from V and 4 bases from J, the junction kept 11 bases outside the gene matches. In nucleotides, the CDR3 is TGCGCCAGCAGCCAAAGGACTAGCGTTACTTATGGCACCGGGGAGCTGTTTTTT. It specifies CASSQRTSVTYGTGELFF.

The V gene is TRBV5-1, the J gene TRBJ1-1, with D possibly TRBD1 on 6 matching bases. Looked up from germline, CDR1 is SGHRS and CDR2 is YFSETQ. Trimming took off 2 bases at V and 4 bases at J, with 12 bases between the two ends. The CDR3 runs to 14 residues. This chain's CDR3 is CASSLRPRGTEAFF. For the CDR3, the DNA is TGCGCCAGCAGCTTACGTCCCAGGGGCACTGAAGCTTTCTTT.

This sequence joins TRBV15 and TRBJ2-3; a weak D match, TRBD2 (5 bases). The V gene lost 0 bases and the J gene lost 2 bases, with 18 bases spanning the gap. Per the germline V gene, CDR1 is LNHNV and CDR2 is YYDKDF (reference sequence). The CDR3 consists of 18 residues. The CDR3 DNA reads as TGTGCCACCAGCAGAGAATGGGGAGTTGGATTAGACACAGATACGCAGTATTTT. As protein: CATSREWGVGLDTDTQYF.

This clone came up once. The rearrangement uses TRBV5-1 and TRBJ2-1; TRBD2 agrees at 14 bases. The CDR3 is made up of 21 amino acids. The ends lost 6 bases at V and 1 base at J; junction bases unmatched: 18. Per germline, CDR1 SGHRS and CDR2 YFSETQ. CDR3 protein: CASTLPRAPTSGRDSYNEQFF. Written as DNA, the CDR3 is TGCGCCAGCACCTTACCCCGGGCCCCGACTAGCGGGAGGGATTCCTACAATGAGCAGTTCTTC.

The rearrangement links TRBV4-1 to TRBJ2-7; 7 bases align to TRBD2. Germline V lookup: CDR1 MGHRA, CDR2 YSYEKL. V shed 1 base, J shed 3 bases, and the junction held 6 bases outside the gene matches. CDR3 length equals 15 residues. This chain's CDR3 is CASSQASGAVYEQYF. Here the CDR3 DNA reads TGCGCCAGCAGCCAAGCCAGCGGGGCCGTCTACGAGCAGTACTTC.

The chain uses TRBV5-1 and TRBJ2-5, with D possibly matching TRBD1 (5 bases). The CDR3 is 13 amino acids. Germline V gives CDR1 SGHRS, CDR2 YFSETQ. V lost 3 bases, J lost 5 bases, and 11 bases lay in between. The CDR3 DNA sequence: TGCGCCAGCAGCTCTCAGGGTACGGAGACCCAGTACTTC. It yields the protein CASSSQGTETQYF.

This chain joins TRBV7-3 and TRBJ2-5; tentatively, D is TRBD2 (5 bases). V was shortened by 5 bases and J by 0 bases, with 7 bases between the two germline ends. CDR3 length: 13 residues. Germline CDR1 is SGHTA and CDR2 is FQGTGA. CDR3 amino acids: CASSEGHQETQYF. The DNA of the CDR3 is TGTGCCAGCAGCGAGGGTCACCAAGAGACCCAGTACTTC.

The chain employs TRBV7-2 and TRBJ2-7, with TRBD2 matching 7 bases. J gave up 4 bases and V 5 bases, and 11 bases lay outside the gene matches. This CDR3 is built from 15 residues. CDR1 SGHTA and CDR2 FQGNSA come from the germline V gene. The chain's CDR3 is CASSPGVGAGYEQYF. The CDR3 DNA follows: TGTGCCAGCAGCCCCGGAGTGGGAGCGGGATACGAGCAGTACTTC.

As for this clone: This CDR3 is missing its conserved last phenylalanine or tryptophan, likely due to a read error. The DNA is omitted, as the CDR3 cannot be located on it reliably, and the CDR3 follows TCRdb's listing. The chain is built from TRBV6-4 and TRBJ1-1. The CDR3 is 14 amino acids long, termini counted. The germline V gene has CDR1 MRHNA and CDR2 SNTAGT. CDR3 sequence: CASSDAGGIGPLYL.

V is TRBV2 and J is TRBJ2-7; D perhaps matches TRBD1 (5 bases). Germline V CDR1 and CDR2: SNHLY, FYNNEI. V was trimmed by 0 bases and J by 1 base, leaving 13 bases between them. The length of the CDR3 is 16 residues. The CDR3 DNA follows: TGTGCCAGCAGTGAAGCGCTGCAGGGCTGGTCCTACGAGCAGTACTTC. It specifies CASSEALQGWSYEQYF.

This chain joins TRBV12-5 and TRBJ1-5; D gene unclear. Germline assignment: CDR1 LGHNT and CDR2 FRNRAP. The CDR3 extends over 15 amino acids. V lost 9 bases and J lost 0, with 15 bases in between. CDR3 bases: TGTGCTAGCGTAAAAGGAGGGCTTAGCAATCAGCCCCAGCATTTT. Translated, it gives CASVKGGLSNQPQHF. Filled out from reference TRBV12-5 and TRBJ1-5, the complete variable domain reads DARVTQTPRHKVTEMGQEVTMRCQPILGHNTVFWYRQTMMQGLELLAYFRNRAPLDDSGMPKDRFSAEMPDATLATLKIQPSEPRDSAVYFCASVKGGLSNQPQHFGDGTRLSIL.

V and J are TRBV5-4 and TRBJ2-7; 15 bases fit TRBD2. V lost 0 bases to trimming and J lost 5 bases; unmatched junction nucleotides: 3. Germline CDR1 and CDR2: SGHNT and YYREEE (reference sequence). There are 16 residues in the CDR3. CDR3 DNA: TGTGCCAGCAGCTTGGGGGGGACTAGCGGGGGGAACGAGCAGTACTTC. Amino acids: CASSLGGTSGGNEQYF.

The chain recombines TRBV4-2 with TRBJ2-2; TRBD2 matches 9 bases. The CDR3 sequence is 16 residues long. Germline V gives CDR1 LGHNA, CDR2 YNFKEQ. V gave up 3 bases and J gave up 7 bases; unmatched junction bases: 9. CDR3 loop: CASSQGAGGLNGELFF. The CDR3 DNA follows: TGTGCCAGCAGCCAGGGGGCGGGGGGGCTTAACGGGGAGCTGTTTTTT.

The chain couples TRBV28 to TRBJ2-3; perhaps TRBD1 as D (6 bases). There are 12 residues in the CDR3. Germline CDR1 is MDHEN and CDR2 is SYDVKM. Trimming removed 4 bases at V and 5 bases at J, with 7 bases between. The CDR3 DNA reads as TGTGCCAGCAGTTCCAGGGGAGATACGCAGTATTTT. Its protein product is CASSSRGDTQYF.

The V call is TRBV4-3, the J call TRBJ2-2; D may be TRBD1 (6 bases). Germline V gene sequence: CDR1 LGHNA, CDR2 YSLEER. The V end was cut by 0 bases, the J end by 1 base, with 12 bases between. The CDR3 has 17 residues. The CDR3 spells CASSQDLVRGNTGELFF. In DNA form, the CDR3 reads TGCGCCAGCAGCCAAGATTTAGTCAGGGGGAACACCGGGGAGCTGTTTTTT.

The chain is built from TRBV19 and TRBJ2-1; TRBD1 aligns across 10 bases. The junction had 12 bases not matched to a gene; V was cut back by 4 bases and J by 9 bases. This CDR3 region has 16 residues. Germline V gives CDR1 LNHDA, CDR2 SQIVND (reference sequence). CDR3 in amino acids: CASSTSYDRGLGEQFF. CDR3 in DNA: TGTGCCAGTAGTACCTCCTACGACAGGGGGCTAGGTGAGCAGTTCTTC. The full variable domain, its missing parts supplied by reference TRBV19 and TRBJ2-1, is DGGITQSPKYLFRKEGQNVTLSCEQNLNHDAMYWYRQDPGQGLRLIYYSQIVNDFQKGDIAEGYSVSREKKESFPLTVTSAQKNPTAFYLCASSTSYDRGLGEQFFGPGTRLTVL.

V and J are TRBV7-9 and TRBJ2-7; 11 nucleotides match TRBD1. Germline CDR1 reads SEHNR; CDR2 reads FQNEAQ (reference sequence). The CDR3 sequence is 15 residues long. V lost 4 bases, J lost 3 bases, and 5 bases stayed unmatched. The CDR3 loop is CASSYGQGAFYEQYF. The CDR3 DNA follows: TGTGCCAGCAGCTACGGACAGGGGGCATTCTACGAGCAGTACTTC.

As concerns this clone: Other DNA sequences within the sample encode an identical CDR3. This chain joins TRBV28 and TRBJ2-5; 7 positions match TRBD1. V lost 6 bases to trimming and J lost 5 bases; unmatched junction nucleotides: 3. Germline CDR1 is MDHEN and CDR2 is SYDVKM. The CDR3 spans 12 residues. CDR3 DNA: TGTGCCAGCAGATCAGGGGGTGAGACCCAGTACTTC. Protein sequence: CASRSGGETQYF. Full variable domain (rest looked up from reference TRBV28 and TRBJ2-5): DVKVTQSSRYLVKRTGEKVFLECVQDMDHENMFWYRQDPGLGLRLIYFSYDVKMKEKGDIPEGYSVSREKKERFSLILESASTNQTSMYLCASRSGGETQYFGPGTRLLVL.

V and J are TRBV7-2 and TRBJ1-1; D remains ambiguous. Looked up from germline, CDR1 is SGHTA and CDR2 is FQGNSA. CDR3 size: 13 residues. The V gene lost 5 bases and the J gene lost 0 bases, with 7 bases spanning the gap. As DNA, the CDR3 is TGTGCCAGCAGCATAACAGTGAACACTGAAGCTTTCTTT. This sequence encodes CASSITVNTEAFF.

CDR3 sequence (DNA): TGTGCCAGCAGCTTGTGGAGCGGGAGAGATACGCAGTATTTT. Translated, it gives CASSLWSGRDTQYF. The chain couples TRBV5-4 to TRBJ2-3, with 8 positions matching TRBD2. The V and J ends lost 1 base and 5 bases, in that order; junction bases with no gene match: 3. CDR1 and CDR2 from the germline V gene are SGHNT and YYREEE (reference sequence). The CDR3 consists of 14 residues.

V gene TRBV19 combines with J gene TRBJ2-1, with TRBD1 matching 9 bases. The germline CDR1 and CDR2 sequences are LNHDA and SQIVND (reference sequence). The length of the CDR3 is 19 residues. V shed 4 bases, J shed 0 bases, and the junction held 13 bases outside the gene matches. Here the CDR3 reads CASSNPGTGSLGSYNEQFF. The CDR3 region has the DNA TGTGCCAGTAGTAACCCCGGGACAGGGTCCCTGGGCTCCTACAATGAGCAGTTCTTC.

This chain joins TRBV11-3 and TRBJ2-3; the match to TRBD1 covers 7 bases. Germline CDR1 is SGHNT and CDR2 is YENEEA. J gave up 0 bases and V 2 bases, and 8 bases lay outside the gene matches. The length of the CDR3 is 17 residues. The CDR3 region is CASSLLQGVQSTDTQYF. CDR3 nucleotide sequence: TGTGCCAGCAGCTTACTCCAGGGGGTACAGAGCACAGATACGCAGTATTTT.

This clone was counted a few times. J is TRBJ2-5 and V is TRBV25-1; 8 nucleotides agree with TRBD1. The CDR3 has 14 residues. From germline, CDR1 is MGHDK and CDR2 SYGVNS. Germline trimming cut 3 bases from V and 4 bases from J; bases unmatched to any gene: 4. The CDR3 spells CASSDRGHGETQYF. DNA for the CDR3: TGTGCCAGCAGTGACAGGGGGCATGGAGAGACCCAGTACTTC.